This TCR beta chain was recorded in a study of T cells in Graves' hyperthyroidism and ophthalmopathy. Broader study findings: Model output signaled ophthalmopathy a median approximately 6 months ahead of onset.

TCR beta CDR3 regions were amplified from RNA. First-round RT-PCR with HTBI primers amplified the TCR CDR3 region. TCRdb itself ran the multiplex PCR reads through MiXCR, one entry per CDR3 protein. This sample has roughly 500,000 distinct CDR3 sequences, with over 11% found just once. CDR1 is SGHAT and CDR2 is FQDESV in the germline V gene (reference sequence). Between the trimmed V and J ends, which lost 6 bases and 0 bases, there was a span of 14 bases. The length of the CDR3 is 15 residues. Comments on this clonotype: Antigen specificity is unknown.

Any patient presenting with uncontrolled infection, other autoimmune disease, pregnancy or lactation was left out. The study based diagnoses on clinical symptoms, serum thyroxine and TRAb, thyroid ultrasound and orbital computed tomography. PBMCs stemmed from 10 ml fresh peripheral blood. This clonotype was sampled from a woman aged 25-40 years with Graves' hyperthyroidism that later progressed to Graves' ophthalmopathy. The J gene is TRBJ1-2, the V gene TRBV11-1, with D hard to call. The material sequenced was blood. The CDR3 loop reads CASSFNSGSNYGYTF. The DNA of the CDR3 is TGTGCCAGCAGTTTTAACAGTGGATCTAACTATGGCTACACCTTC.